This TCR beta chain was identified during a study of T cells after yellow fever vaccination. TCRdb ran MiXCR on the 5' RACE reads and lists one entry per CDR3 protein. This table holds some 110,000 distinct CDR3 sequences, about 7.8% found once. This CDR3 is built from 16 residues. Germline values: CDR1 SGHRS, CDR2 YFSETQ. The V end was cut by 3 bases, the J end by 2 bases, with 17 bases between. This clonotype was seen only a few times. The receptor was isolated from a man younger than 35 who received the YFV17D yellow fever vaccine. The chain joins TRBV5-1 to TRBJ2-5, with D perhaps TRBD2 (7 bases). The specimen was CD4+ T cells sorted from PBMCs, collected approximately 40 days after the first yellow fever vaccination. CDR3 bases: TGCGCCAGCAGCTGGGAAATGGGGGGGCGTCAAGAGACCCAGTACTTC. Translating it yields CASSWEMGGRQETQYF.